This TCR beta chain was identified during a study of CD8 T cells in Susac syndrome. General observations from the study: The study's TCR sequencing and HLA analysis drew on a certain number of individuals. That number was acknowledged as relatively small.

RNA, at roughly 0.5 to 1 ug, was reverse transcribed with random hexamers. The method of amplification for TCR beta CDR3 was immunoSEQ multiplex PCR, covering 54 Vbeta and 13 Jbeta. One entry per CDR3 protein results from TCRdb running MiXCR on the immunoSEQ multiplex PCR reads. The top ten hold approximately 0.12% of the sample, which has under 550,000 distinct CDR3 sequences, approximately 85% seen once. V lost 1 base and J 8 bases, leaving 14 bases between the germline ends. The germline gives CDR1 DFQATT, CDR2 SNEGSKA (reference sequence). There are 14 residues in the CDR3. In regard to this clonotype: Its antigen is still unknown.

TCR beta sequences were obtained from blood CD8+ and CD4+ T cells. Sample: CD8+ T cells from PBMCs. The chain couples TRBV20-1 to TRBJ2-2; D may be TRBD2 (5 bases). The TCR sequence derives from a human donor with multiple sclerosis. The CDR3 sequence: CSARGGLRAGELFF. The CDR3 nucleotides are TGCAGTGCTAGAGGAGGACTTAGGGCTGGGGAGCTGTTTTTT.